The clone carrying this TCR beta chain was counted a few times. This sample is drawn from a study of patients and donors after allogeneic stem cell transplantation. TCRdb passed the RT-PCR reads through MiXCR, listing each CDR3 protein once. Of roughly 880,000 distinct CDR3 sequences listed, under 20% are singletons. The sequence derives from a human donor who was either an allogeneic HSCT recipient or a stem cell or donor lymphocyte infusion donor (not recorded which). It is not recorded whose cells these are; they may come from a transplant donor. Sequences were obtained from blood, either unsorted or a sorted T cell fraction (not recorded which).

CDR3 residues: CASSLFGGEDTQYF. The CDR3 nucleotides are TGTGCCAGCAGTTTATTCGGGGGGGAAGATACGCAGTATTTT. The V gene is TRBV12-3 or TRBV12-4, the J gene TRBJ2-3, with 8 bases identical to TRBD2. With 2 bases clipped from V and 5 bases from J, the junction kept 3 bases outside the gene matches. The CDR3 contains 14 residues.